A selection of T cell receptor beta chains follows, all from one sample in a study of blood T cell repertoires in COVID-19. The protocol was immunoSEQ multiplex PCR, while the TCRdb copy is restricted to in-frame clones and leaves out a portion. The table lists about 200,000 clones, 80% to 90% of them singletons. The material sequenced was PBMCs or T cells enriched from blood (not recorded which). All receptors derive from a woman in her thirties or forties with acute COVID-19. Each CDR3 is given with its conserved first and last residue. The D gene is left open where the match is weak. Where a row states a size, it is once, few, many or the class of an expanded clone; other rows omit it.

abundance	d_gene	v_gene	j_gene	CDR3nt	CDR3aa
once	TRBD1	TRBV28	TRBJ1-5	TGTGCCAGCAGCCGAAGGCGTACAGGGGAACAGCCCCAGCATTTT	CASSRRRTGEQPQHF
-	TRBD2	TRBV9	TRBJ2-2	TGTGCCAGCAGCGTACAGAGCGGGAGCACCGGGGAGCTGTTTTTT	CASSVQSGSTGELFF
-	TRBD2	TRBV18	TRBJ2-1	TGTGCCAGCTCAGCGGGAGTATCGTATGAGCAGTTCTTC	CASSAGVSYEQFF
-	TRBD1	TRBV19	TRBJ1-2	TGTGCCAGTAGGCTATCCAACAGGGGCAATAACTATGGCTACACCTTC	CASRLSNRGNNYGYTF
-	-	TRBV6-6	TRBJ2-5	TGTGCCAGCAGTTACCAACCTACAGGCCAAGAGACCCAGTACTTC	CASSYQPTGQETQYF
-	-	TRBV4-1	TRBJ1-1	TGCGCCAGCAGCCGCGGGGGGATCCCGGGCTGGAACACTGAAGCTTTCTTT	CASSRGGIPGWNTEAFF
-	-	TRBV2	TRBJ1-1	TGTGCCAGCAGTGAAGTTCAGGGGTCTGAAGCTTTCTTT	CASSEVQGSEAFF
-	TRBD1	TRBV5-1	TRBJ1-1	TGCGCCAGCAGAACACAGGGGGTCAACACTGAAGCTTTCTTT	CASRTQGVNTEAFF
-	-	TRBV25-1	TRBJ2-2	TGTGCCAGCAGCCCATCGGACACCGGGGAGCTGTTTTTT	CASSPSDTGELFF
-	-	TRBV4-1	TRBJ2-3	TGCGCCAGCAGCCAGAGACAGAGCACAGATACGCAGTATTTT	CASSQRQSTDTQYF
-	-	TRBV3-1/TRBV3-2	TRBJ1-1	TGTGCCAGCAGCCAAGGTCAGGCCAAGAACACTGAAGCTTTCTTT	CASSQGQAKNTEAFF
-	TRBD1	TRBV13	TRBJ2-2	TGTGCCAGCAGCCAAGGGACAGGACCGAACACCGGGGAGCTGTTTTTT	CASSQGTGPNTGELFF
-	TRBD1	TRBV29-1	TRBJ2-2	TGCAGCGTTGTCGGGACAGTAAACACCGGGGAGCTGTTTTTT	CSVVGTVNTGELFF
-	TRBD1	TRBV28	TRBJ1-1	TGTGCCAGCAGGACAGGGGGGGCGAGAACTGAAGCTTTCTTT	CASRTGGARTEAFF
-	-	TRBV18	TRBJ2-1	TGTGCCAGCTCACCCAGTACGAATGAGCAGTTCTTC	CASSPSTNEQFF
-	TRBD2	TRBV24-1	TRBJ2-3	TGTGCCACCAGTGACCCTAGCGGGAAGTTTGGAGATACGCAGTATTTT	CATSDPSGKFGDTQYF
-	-	TRBV20-1	TRBJ1-4	TGCAGTGCTAGTATCGGCACGGGAGAAAAACTGTTTTTT	CSASIGTGEKLFF
-	-	TRBV19	TRBJ1-5	TGTGCCAGTAGTATCCCCCAGGGAGGTACTCAGCCCCAGCATTTT	CASSIPQGGTQPQHF
once	TRBD2	TRBV3-1/TRBV3-2	TRBJ2-1	TGTGCCAGCAGCCACCATAGCGGGAGGGGCAGCAATGAGCAGTTCTTC	CASSHHSGRGSNEQFF
-	TRBD1	TRBV6-1	TRBJ1-1	TGTGCCAGCAGTGGTTACTGGACAGGGGATGACACTGAAGCTTTCTTT	CASSGYWTGDDTEAFF
-	-	TRBV28	TRBJ1-4	TGTGCCAGCAGTTACCCGACGGGGTCTAATGAAAAACTGTTTTTT	CASSYPTGSNEKLFF
-	TRBD1	TRBV29-1	TRBJ2-7	TGCAGCGTTGAAACAGGACAGGGGGCCTACGAGCAGTACTTC	CSVETGQGAYEQYF
-	-	TRBV28	TRBJ2-6	TGTGCCAGCAGGAGTTATAGCTCTGGGGCCAACGTCCTGACTTTC	CASRSYSSGANVLTF
-	TRBD1	TRBV9	TRBJ1-1	TGTGCCAGCAGCGGTAGCTCCGGGACAGGGGTTGGTAGGAACACTGAAGCTTTCTTT	CASSGSSGTGVGRNTEAFF
-	TRBD2	TRBV6-2/TRBV6-3	TRBJ2-7	TGTGCCAGCAGACCTCCCACCGGGACTAGCGCCTACGAGCAGTACTTC	CASRPPTGTSAYEQYF
-	-	TRBV2	TRBJ1-2	TGTGCCAGCTGGAGGGGCTACACCTTC	CASWRGYTF
-	-	TRBV3-1/TRBV3-2	TRBJ1-2	TGTGCCAGCAGCCAAGCCACAGGTAACTATGGCTACACCTTC	CASSQATGNYGYTF
-	-	TRBV27	TRBJ1-5	TGTGCCAGCAGTGCCGGGTTGGGGCCCCAGCATTTT	CASSAGLGPQHF
-	-	TRBV6-2/TRBV6-3	TRBJ1-6	TGTGCCAGCAGCCCTGAATCGGGCAGGGCGAAGTCACCCCTCCACTTT	CASSPESGRAKSPLHF
-	-	TRBV9	TRBJ2-3	TGTGCCAGCAGCGTAAGTCAGGGCACAGATACGCAGTATTTT	CASSVSQGTDTQYF
-	-	TRBV28	TRBJ2-2	TGTGCCAGCAGTTTATCGGTTGCTTTCCCTTACACCGGGGAGCTGTTTTTT	CASSLSVAFPYTGELFF
-	TRBD2	TRBV2	TRBJ2-7	TGTGCCAGCGGGACTAGCGGGAGGGAGCAGTACTTC	CASGTSGREQYF
-	TRBD1	TRBV19	TRBJ1-1	TGTGCCAGTAGTATTCACCAGGGGGAGGTGAACACTGAAGCTTTCTTT	CASSIHQGEVNTEAFF
-	-	TRBV2	TRBJ2-2	TGTGCCAGCAGTCGTAGACTAGCGAACACCGGGGAGCTGTTTTTT	CASSRRLANTGELFF
-	TRBD1	TRBV28	TRBJ1-2	TGTGCCAGCAGTTTCCCCGGACAGGGTTATGGCTACACCTTC	CASSFPGQGYGYTF
-	TRBD2	TRBV6-2/TRBV6-3	TRBJ2-7	TGTGCCAGCAGTTACTCAGGCGGGAGTTGGTCCTACGAGCAGTACTTC	CASSYSGGSWSYEQYF
-	TRBD2	TRBV4-1	TRBJ2-7	TGCGCCAGCAGCATGACCGGGACTAGCGTCTACGAGCAGTACTTC	CASSMTGTSVYEQYF
-	-	TRBV4-3	TRBJ1-4	TGCGCCAGCAGCCAAGAAGTGGTACAGTATAATGAAAAACTGTTTTTT	CASSQEVVQYNEKLFF
-	TRBD2	TRBV18	TRBJ2-1	TGTGCCAGCTCACCGGCCAGGGCACTAGCGGGAGAGTATGAGCAGTTCTTC	CASSPARALAGEYEQFF
-	-	TRBV5-1	TRBJ2-7	TGCGCCAGCAGCTTTACCCAGGGGTACGAGCAGTACTTC	CASSFTQGYEQYF
-	TRBD2	TRBV5-6	TRBJ2-3	TGTGCCAGCAGCTTGATGTCCGGGACTAGCCTACCAGATACGCAGTATTTT	CASSLMSGTSLPDTQYF
few	TRBD2	TRBV27	TRBJ2-1	TGTGCCAGCGTCCAACCCAGCGGGAGTGAGCAGTTCTTC	CASVQPSGSEQFF
-	TRBD2	TRBV3-1/TRBV3-2	TRBJ2-7	TGTGCCAGCAGCCGGACTAGCGGGAACGACTACGAGCAGTACTTC	CASSRTSGNDYEQYF
-	TRBD2	TRBV7-2	TRBJ2-2	TGTGCCAGCAGCTTACGTGGTCCGGGACTAGTCGGGGGAAGGTGGGAGCTGTTTTTT	CASSLRGPGLVGGRWELFF
-	TRBD1	TRBV6-5	TRBJ1-1	TGTGCCAGCAGCAAGGACAGGCGGAACACTGAAGCTTTCTTT	CASSKDRRNTEAFF
few	TRBD1	TRBV27	TRBJ2-7	TGTGCCAGCAGTTTAAGGGGGACAGGCAATACCTACGAGCAGTACTTC	CASSLRGTGNTYEQYF
-	-	TRBV15	TRBJ1-1	TGTGCCACCAGCAGCCATACAGGGTCTCGCACTGAAGCTTTCTTT	CATSSHTGSRTEAFF
-	TRBD1	TRBV19	TRBJ1-2	TGTGCCAGTACCCCCGTACCGGGACAGGGGATAAACTATGGCTACACCTTC	CASTPVPGQGINYGYTF
-	TRBD2	TRBV24-1	TRBJ2-1	TGTGCCACCAGTGACCCCGGGACTAGCGCCTACAATGAGCAGTTCTTC	CATSDPGTSAYNEQFF
-	TRBD2	TRBV5-8	TRBJ2-1	TGTGCCAGCAGCTTGGGCGCAGCGGGAGGGATCCCCAATGAGCAGTTCTTC	CASSLGAAGGIPNEQFF
-	TRBD2	TRBV29-1	TRBJ2-1	TGCAGCGTGGACCGGACTAGCGGGAGCAATGAGCAGTTCTTC	CSVDRTSGSNEQFF